A selection of T cell receptor beta chains follows, all from one sample in a study of blood T cell repertoires in COVID-19. Sequenced by immunoSEQ multiplex PCR; TCRdb stores in-frame clones only, minus some. Of a few hundred thousand clones listed, about 86% are singletons. The sample consisted of PBMCs or T cells enriched from blood (not recorded which). The receptors stem from a woman younger than 45 who had been exposed to COVID-19. CDR3s include the opening cysteine and the closing phenylalanine or tryptophan. D genes are given only for firm matches. Clone sizes are given selectively: once, few, many, or a class where the clone is expanded.

J: TRBJ1-2
D: -
size: -
V: TRBV24-1
CDR3: CATSDLGTSYGYTF

J: TRBJ2-2
D: -
size: -
V: TRBV6-1
CDR3: CASSYAPNTGELFF

J: TRBJ2-7
D: TRBD1
size: -
V: TRBV19
CDR3: CASSLTRDSSYEQYF

J: TRBJ1-6
D: -
size: -
V: TRBV27
CDR3: CASSLGLGNSPLHF

J: TRBJ2-1
D: TRBD2
size: -
V: TRBV6-5
CDR3: CASRRGLAGNEQFF

J: TRBJ1-2
D: TRBD1
size: -
V: TRBV30
CDR3: CAWSGTGGAEGYTF

J: TRBJ2-4
D: -
size: -
V: TRBV28
CDR3: CARGGACWNIQYF

J: TRBJ1-2
D: -
size: -
V: TRBV27
CDR3: CASSLSGGRHGYTF

J: TRBJ1-6
D: TRBD1
size: -
V: TRBV28
CDR3: CASSFNRGPPYNSPLHF

J: TRBJ1-1
D: TRBD1
size: -
V: TRBV18
CDR3: CASSPPQGQVEAFF

J: TRBJ2-5
D: TRBD1
size: -
V: TRBV18
CDR3: CASSPLTGEETQYF

J: TRBJ2-2
D: -
size: few
V: TRBV10-1
CDR3: CASSLYTGELFF

J: TRBJ2-7
D: TRBD1
size: -
V: TRBV24-1
CDR3: CATSDTGTGANEQYF

J: TRBJ1-1
D: TRBD1
size: -
V: TRBV11-2
CDR3: CASSLVPDRGSAFF

J: TRBJ2-3
D: TRBD2
size: -
V: TRBV19
CDR3: CATRPELAGADTQYF

J: TRBJ2-3
D: TRBD1
size: -
V: TRBV11-3
CDR3: CASSRGRGTDTQYF